These T cell receptor beta chains were read from a single sample in a study of Graves' ophthalmopathy and Graves' hyperthyroidism. TCRdb called the multiplex PCR reads again in MiXCR, with one record for every CDR3 protein. The table has 600,000 to 700,000 distinct CDR3 sequences, about 40% seen once. The material sequenced was peripheral blood. The receptors originated from an adult man with Graves' ophthalmopathy. Both conserved end residues are part of each CDR3. D genes are given only for firm matches. The size entry is marked missing in some rows and otherwise reads once, few, many or a size class.

j_call | cdr3_length | d_call | clone_size | v_call | cdr3_nt | cdr3_aa
TRBJ1-1 | 15 | TRBD1 | many | TRBV19 | TGTGCCAGTAGTGGTAGGGACAGGGGTCACACTGAAGCTTTCTTT | CASSGRDRGHTEAFF
TRBJ2-2 | 15 | TRBD1 | - | TRBV2 | TGTGCCAGCAGTGGGGACAGGGTCAACACCGGGGAGCTGTTTTTT | CASSGDRVNTGELFF
TRBJ2-7 | 11 | - | - | TRBV25-1 | TGTGCTACTCGACAGACCTACGAGCAGTACTTC | CATRQTYEQYF
TRBJ1-1 | 13 | - | many | TRBV29-1 | TGCAGCGTCCAGGAACAGGGTCTCACTGAAGCTTTCTTT | CSVQEQGLTEAFF
TRBJ1-5 | 12 | - | many | TRBV12-3/TRBV12-4 | TGTGCCAGCAGCCTATCAGATCAGCCCCAGCATTTT | CASSLSDQPQHF
TRBJ2-7 | 14 | TRBD2 | - | TRBV25-1 | TGTGCCAGCGGGAGGGCCAAGGCGGTCTACGAGCAGTACTTC | CASGRAKAVYEQYF
TRBJ1-5 | 14 | - | many | TRBV6-4 | TGTGCCAGCAGTGAAGAAACAGGTGCCCAGCCCCAGCATTTT | CASSEETGAQPQHF
TRBJ2-2 | 14 | - | - | TRBV20-1 | TGCAGTGCTAGAGGTTCCAGGAACACCGGGGAGCTGTTTTTT | CSARGSRNTGELFF
TRBJ2-7 | 19 | TRBD1 | - | TRBV7-2 | TGTGCCAGCAGCGCCAACCCTCCGGGACAGGTGATTTCCTCCTACGAGCAGTACTTC | CASSANPPGQVISSYEQYF
TRBJ2-7 | 16 | TRBD2 | - | TRBV7-9 | TGTGCCAGCAGCCGCCCGACCGGGACTAGCGGGTACGAGCAGTACTTC | CASSRPTGTSGYEQYF
TRBJ2-2 | 15 | - | - | TRBV7-6 | TGTGCCAGCACCCCGACCACAGGGTATGCCGGGGAGCTGTTTTTT | CASTPTTGYAGELFF
TRBJ2-2 | 15 | TRBD1 | few | TRBV20-1 | TGCAGTGCGCTACTCGGGGACAGGAGTCCCGGGGAGCTGTTTTTT | CSALLGDRSPGELFF
TRBJ2-7 | 15 | TRBD1 | few | TRBV6-1 | TGTGCCAGCAGGCGGGACAGGGCGTGGACCTACGAGCAGTACTTC | CASRRDRAWTYEQYF